This TCR beta chain originates from a study of cytomegalovirus exposure and HLA in healthy donors. With respect to this clone: Its antigen is as yet unknown.

This CDR3 is built from 14 residues. CDR1 and CDR2 from the germline V gene are SGHRS and YFSETQ. V was shortened by 0 bases and J by 0 bases, with 7 bases between the two germline ends. In the PCR, 60 Vbeta and 13 Jbeta primers were used. Per the original methods: An analysis performed later counted 81 million or so unique TCR beta chains (approximately 12 million of them shared). Sequenced by immunoSEQ multiplex PCR; TCRdb stores in-frame clones only, minus some. V, J and clone size derive from that table, while D and trimming were established from the DNA sequence. In all, the sample yields around 130,000 clones. Study-level points and caveats: TCR beta sequences numbering 15,000 to 20,000 were associated with HLA alleles at 0.05 false discovery rate in a later analysis. There were some public TCRs occurring in many donors, but most TCR sequences were rare. HLA restriction was apparent for most CMV-associated TCR beta chains in a later analysis.

This TCR was sampled from a woman aged 55-70 years in good health and CMV-seronegative. V gene TRBV5-1 combines with J gene TRBJ2-7; possible D gene TRBD2, 6 bases. Sequencing was done on a sample of PBMCs. For the CDR3, the DNA is TGCGCCAGCAGCTTGGGCGGGAACTCCTACGAGCAGTACTTC. Its translation is CASSLGGNSYEQYF.